This entry lists 14 T cell receptor beta chains sequenced from one sample in a study of shared clonotypes between healthy human individuals. Assay used: immunoSEQ multiplex PCR; TCRdb lists only in-frame clones, some missing. The sample records hundreds of thousands of clones, around 96% being singletons. CD45RO negativity and positive selection for CCR7 defined naive CD8 cells, a population that excluded terminally differentiated effector memory CD45RA+ cells. Sample: naive CD8+ T cells sorted from blood. The receptors were gathered from a woman in her twenties or thirties in good health.

The chain links TRBV28 to TRBJ2-7; 8 nucleotides align to TRBD2. Trimming cost V 8 bases and J 1 base; bases outside gene matches: 13. Germline values: CDR1 MDHEN, CDR2 SYDVKM. This CDR3 is 16 amino acids long. The CDR3 DNA follows: TGTGCCAGCGCGAACCGAGAGAGCGGGAGTTCCTACGAGCAGTACTTC. This sequence encodes CASANRESGSSYEQYF. Variable domain in full (rest from reference TRBV28 and TRBJ2-7): DVKVTQSSRYLVKRTGEKVFLECVQDMDHENMFWYRQDPGLGLRLIYFSYDVKMKEKGDIPEGYSVSREKKERFSLILESASTNQTSMYLCASANRESGSSYEQYFGPGTRLTVT.

The rearrangement joins TRBV5-8 to TRBJ2-7, with D perhaps being TRBD1 or TRBD2 (6 bases each). Deletions cut 1 base from V and 1 base from J, with 12 bases between. Germline loops: CDR1 SGHTS, CDR2 YDEGEE. CDR3 length: 15 residues. The CDR3 spells CASSLRGVGSYEQYF. The CDR3 DNA sequence: TGTGCCAGCAGCTTGAGGGGGGTAGGATCCTACGAGCAGTACTTC.

The chain carries TRBV28 and TRBJ2-7; TRBD2 matches at 7 bases. V trimming: 3 bases; J trimming: 3 bases; junction bases outside the gene matches: 8. CDR3 length: 15 amino acids. CDR1 and CDR2 (germline): MDHEN, SYDVKM. This chain's CDR3 is CASSFLAGRVYEQYF. Written as DNA, the CDR3 is TGTGCCAGCAGTTTCTTAGCGGGCCGAGTCTACGAGCAGTACTTC.

The J gene is TRBJ1-5, the V gene TRBV19, with D unclear. The germline V gene encodes CDR1 LNHDA and CDR2 SQIVND (reference sequence). The CDR3 runs 16 residues. The ends were cut back, 5 bases at V and 6 bases at J, with 20 bases in the middle. This CDR3 reads CASSWREPHLGQPQHF. CDR3 bases: TGTGCCAGTAGTTGGCGGGAACCCCATCTAGGTCAGCCCCAGCATTTT.

This clone has just one count. The V gene is TRBV6-1, the J gene TRBJ1-5; tentative D call: TRBD1 (5 bases). Germline lookup yields CDR1 MNHNS and CDR2 SASEGT. The V and J ends lost 2 bases and 10 bases respectively, with 15 bases between them. The CDR3 is 14 amino acids. The CDR3 sequence is CASSETRGRYPQHF. DNA for the CDR3: TGTGCCAGCAGTGAAACCCGGGGGAGATATCCCCAGCATTTT.

This chain connects TRBV10-2 to TRBJ1-1; D gene ambiguous. Germline V gives CDR1 WSHSY, CDR2 SAAADI. The V end lost 2 bases, the J end lost 2 bases, and 12 bases lay between the germline ends. The CDR3 spans 15 residues. The CDR3 nucleotides read TGCGCCAGCAGTGAGCCGGCGACACTTAACACTGAAGCTTTCTTT. The encoded protein is CASSEPATLNTEAFF.

The chain has TRBV15 and TRBJ1-3, with 10 bases matching TRBD1. The CDR3 length is 16 residues. In germline, CDR1 is LNHNV, CDR2 YYDKDF (reference sequence). V lost 5 bases, J lost 4 bases, and 8 bases stayed unmatched. The chain's CDR3 is CATSGGTGEGGNTIYF. The CDR3 DNA follows: TGTGCCACCAGCGGAGGGACAGGGGAAGGCGGAAACACCATATATTTT.

The chain carries TRBV27 and TRBJ2-5, with D possibly called TRBD1 or TRBD2 (6 bases each). This CDR3 is built from 14 residues. Germline V gene lookup returns CDR1 MNHEY and CDR2 SMNVEV (reference sequence). V dropped 4 bases and J dropped 5 bases, with 14 bases sitting between them. CDR3 coding DNA: TGTGCCAGCAGTTCCTGGGGGGCAGGGGAGACCCAGTACTTC. It yields the protein CASSSWGAGETQYF.

The chain couples TRBV28 to TRBJ1-5, with D perhaps TRBD1 (5 bases). CDR3 size: 15 residues. V was clipped by 6 bases and J by 0 bases, with 12 bases between them. Germline CDR1 and CDR2: MDHEN and SYDVKM. The CDR3 bases are TGTGCCAGCAGCCCGACAGACTATAGCAATCAGCCCCAGCATTTT. Protein sequence: CASSPTDYSNQPQHF. Full variable domain (outside the CDR3, taken from reference TRBV28 and TRBJ1-5): DVKVTQSSRYLVKRTGEKVFLECVQDMDHENMFWYRQDPGLGLRLIYFSYDVKMKEKGDIPEGYSVSREKKERFSLILESASTNQTSMYLCASSPTDYSNQPQHFGDGTRLSIL.

The V and J genes are TRBV14 and TRBJ2-3; the match to TRBD1 covers 10 bases. This CDR3 has 15 residues. Germline V gene sequence: CDR1 SGHDN, CDR2 FVKESK. The trim removed 4 bases at V and 6 bases at J, leaving 7 bases unmatched. CDR3 bases: TGTGCCAGCAGCCGATGGACAGGGGGGCGCGATACGCAGTATTTT. Translated, it gives CASSRWTGGRDTQYF.

V is TRBV2 and J is TRBJ2-3; D is possibly TRBD2 (6 bases). Trimming took off 10 bases at V and 2 bases at J, with 16 bases between the two ends. Germline lookup yields CDR1 SNHLY and CDR2 FYNNEI. The CDR3 consists of 14 residues. The CDR3 protein is CAIYPGVNTDTQYF. The CDR3 DNA reads as TGTGCCATCTATCCGGGAGTGAACACAGATACGCAGTATTTT.

V is TRBV11-2 and J is TRBJ2-5, with a tentative D call TRBD2 (5 bases). There are 14 residues in the CDR3. Germline-derived CDR1 and CDR2 are SGHAT and FQNNGV. The V and J ends lost 1 base and 5 bases respectively, with 11 bases between them. CDR3 DNA: TGTGCCAGCAGCTTAGTTGGTTCGGGGGAGACCCAGTACTTC. Amino acids: CASSLVGSGETQYF.

This chain joins TRBV19 and TRBJ1-5; 7 bases align to TRBD1. V shed 5 bases, J shed 1 base, and the junction held 5 bases outside the gene matches. Germline lookup yields CDR1 LNHDA and CDR2 SQIVND (reference sequence). The CDR3 runs 15 residues. DNA for the CDR3: TGTGCCAGTAGTGGCCGGGACAGCAGCAATCAGCCCCAGCATTTT. Protein product: CASSGRDSSNQPQHF.

V and J are TRBV11-2 and TRBJ2-1; no firm D call. CDR3 length equals 12 residues. V was cut by 1 base and J by 10 bases, with 8 bases left in between. Germline V lookup: CDR1 SGHAT, CDR2 FQNNGV. CDR3: CASSLAGEEQFF. As DNA, the CDR3 is TGTGCCAGCAGCTTAGCGGGCGAGGAGCAGTTCTTC.